Shown below are 23 T cell receptor beta chains from a single sample sequenced in a study of shared clonotypes between healthy human individuals. Generated by immunoSEQ multiplex PCR, the TCRdb table keeps only in-frame clones and is missing some. Here the sample spans about 490,000 clones, approximately 79% being singletons. What was sequenced was PBMCs. The receptors here all came from a woman in her thirties or forties in good health. Some clones in this sample may be carry-over from other donors' samples.

This clone was picked up many times. V gene TRBV10-3 combines with J gene TRBJ1-4, with a weak D call TRBD1 (5 bases). Germline CDR1 ENHRY, CDR2 SYGVKD. V was clipped by 3 bases and J by 4 bases, with 15 bases between them. This CDR3 has 16 amino acids. In DNA, the CDR3 is TGTGCCATCAGTGAATCCCCGACAGCCATTAATGAAAAACTGTTTTTT. Amino acids: CAISESPTAINEKLFF.

The chain uses TRBV4-1 and TRBJ1-2, with D possibly TRBD1 on 6 matching bases. Trimming shortened V by 0 bases and J by 3 bases, and 11 bases separated the two germline ends. CDR3 size: 15 residues. The germline gives CDR1 MGHRA, CDR2 YSYEKL. CDR3 sequence: CASSQDRDNYYGYTF. CDR3 nucleotides: TGCGCCAGCAGCCAAGATAGGGACAATTACTATGGCTACACCTTC.

Details on this clone: One end of the junction fails to match germline, which may point to a read error. The chain couples TRBV7-2 to TRBJ1-5, with 7 bases aligning to TRBD1. CDR3 length: 13 residues. From germline, CDR1 is SGHTA and CDR2 FQGNSA. CDR3 protein: CASSLDREQPQHF. CDR3 DNA: TGTGCCAGCAGTTTAGACAGGGAACAGCCCCAGCATTTT.

This clone was found once. The sample holds other DNA sequences that translate to the same CDR3. The chain recombines TRBV7-2 with TRBJ1-1; D gene ambiguous. V was shortened by 1 base and J by 0 bases, with 6 bases between the two germline ends. The length of the CDR3 is 14 residues. CDR1 and CDR2 (germline): SGHTA, FQGNSA. CDR3 amino acids: CASSLGPMNTEAFF. DNA for the CDR3: TGTGCCAGCAGCTTAGGACCGATGAACACTGAAGCTTTCTTT. The full variable domain, its missing parts supplied by reference TRBV7-2 and TRBJ1-1, is GAGVSQSPSNKVTEKGKDVELRCDPISGHTALYWYRQSLGQGLEFLIYFQGNSAPDKSGLPSDRFSAERTGGSVSTLTIQRTQQEDSAVYLCASSLGPMNTEAFFGQGTRLTVV.

This rearrangement joins TRBV29-1 to TRBJ2-7, with D unclear. CDR3 length: 12 residues. CDR1 SQVTM and CDR2 ANQGSEA come from the germline V gene. V was clipped by 4 bases and J by 3 bases, with 10 bases between them. The chain's CDR3 is CSVGNNLYEQYF. Here the CDR3 DNA reads TGCAGCGTTGGGAACAATCTCTACGAGCAGTACTTC.

The gene calls are TRBV9 and TRBJ2-1; D perhaps matches TRBD2 (5 bases). V was cut by 4 bases and J by 1 base, with 12 bases left in between. CDR1 SGDLS and CDR2 YYNGEE come from the germline V gene. The CDR3 is 15 residues long. As DNA, the CDR3 is TGTGCCAGCAGCAGGACTGCTCCATCCTACAATGAGCAGTTCTTC. Translation: CASSRTAPSYNEQFF.

The chain joins TRBV28 to TRBJ2-7; D is possibly TRBD1 (6 bases). CDR1 is MDHEN and CDR2 is SYDVKM in the germline V gene. Deletions cut 5 bases from V and 0 bases from J, with 11 bases between. This CDR3 comprises 14 residues. CDR3 protein: CASSPPDSSYEQYF. The CDR3, as DNA: TGTGCCAGCAGTCCTCCGGACAGCTCCTACGAGCAGTACTTC.

This rearrangement joins TRBV27 to TRBJ2-5; a possible D gene is TRBD2 (5 bases). Germline CDR1 and CDR2: MNHEY and SMNVEV (reference sequence). This CDR3 comprises 14 residues. Trimming removed 6 bases at V and 4 bases at J, with 15 bases between. The CDR3 DNA sequence: TGTGCCAGCAGGAGGGAGACTTCTCGAGAGACCCAGTACTTC. Translating it yields CASRRETSRETQYF.

The CDR3 region has the DNA TGTGCCAGCACCTCGCTCGGACAGGCGGGGACTAGTAATTACAATGAGCAGTTCTTC. It specifies CASTSLGQAGTSNYNEQFF. V usage is TRBV21-1 and J usage is TRBJ2-1; TRBD2, the D gene given by the table, was not confirmed from the DNA. TRBV21-1 is noted as a pseudogene. The length of the CDR3 is 19 residues.

The table lists this clone with many counts. The chain has TRBV6-6 and TRBJ1-5; no firm D call. Germline V gene lookup returns CDR1 MNHNY and CDR2 SVGAGI (reference sequence). This CDR3 spans 14 amino acids. The germline V and J ends were trimmed by 8 bases and 1 base, with 12 bases remaining between them. CDR3 in amino acids: CASVGALSNQPQHF. In DNA, the CDR3 is TGTGCCAGCGTCGGCGCCTTGAGCAATCAGCCCCAGCATTTT.

The chain carries TRBV11-2 and TRBJ2-1; TRBD2 is a possible D gene (5 bases). The germline V gene encodes CDR1 SGHAT and CDR2 FQNNGV. V gave up 5 bases and J gave up 1 base, with 21 bases separating them. The CDR3 sequence is 18 residues long. CDR3 loop: CASSPNGWRGGSYNEQFF. Written as DNA, the CDR3 is TGTGCCAGCAGCCCCAACGGGTGGCGAGGAGGTTCCTACAATGAGCAGTTCTTC.

The J gene is TRBJ1-2, the V gene TRBV5-6; D is undetermined. The germline V gene encodes CDR1 SGHDT and CDR2 YYEEEE. The CDR3 runs 12 residues. The germline V and J ends were trimmed by 1 base and 8 bases, with 9 bases remaining between them. CDR3 residues: CASSLFGLGYTF. DNA for the CDR3: TGTGCCAGCAGCTTGTTTGGTCTCGGCTACACCTTC.

The chain carries TRBV7-9 and TRBJ1-4; 8 nucleotides line up with TRBD1. Germline lookup yields CDR1 SEHNR and CDR2 FQNEAQ (reference sequence). CDR3 length: 16 residues. The V gene end was trimmed by 5 bases and the J gene end by 3 bases; junction bases not matched to a gene: 8. CDR3 coding DNA: TGTGCCAGCAGCCGGACAGGGACGGTGGCTAATGAAAAACTGTTTTTT. It is translated as CASSRTGTVANEKLFF.

This clone was detected only a few times. The chain carries TRBV5-1 and TRBJ2-5; 11 bases are shared with TRBD2. From germline, CDR1 is SGHRS and CDR2 YFSETQ. This CDR3 spans 16 amino acids. The junction had 8 bases not matched to a gene; V was cut back by 0 bases and J by 7 bases. The DNA for the CDR3 is TGCGCCAGCAGCTTGGTGACTAGCGGGACGGGGGGGACCCAGTACTTC. It specifies CASSLVTSGTGGTQYF.

This sequence joins TRBV4-2 and TRBJ2-7; 7 bases fit TRBD2. The ends lost 1 base at V and 5 bases at J; junction bases unmatched: 11. The CDR3 loop spans 16 amino acids. CDR1 is LGHNA and CDR2 is YNFKEQ in the germline V gene. CDR3: CASSQVGGRAGNEQYF. CDR3 DNA: TGTGCCAGCAGCCAAGTAGGAGGGAGGGCCGGAAACGAGCAGTACTTC.

CDR3 protein: CASRNRGGYGYTF. The CDR3, as DNA: TGTGCCAGCAGGAACAGGGGTGGATATGGCTACACCTTC. The V and J genes are TRBV6-1 and TRBJ1-2; 7 bases align to TRBD1. V shed 6 bases, J shed 5 bases, and the junction held 6 bases outside the gene matches. The CDR3 is 13 amino acids. Germline V gene lookup returns CDR1 MNHNS and CDR2 SASEGT.

V is TRBV6-5 and J is TRBJ2-7; maybe TRBD2 (6 bases). The CDR3 loop spans 15 amino acids. Germline lookup yields CDR1 MNHEY and CDR2 SVGAGI. The ends were cut back, 4 bases at V and 4 bases at J, with 17 bases in the middle. DNA for the CDR3: TGTGCCAGCAGTTCCTCCTCCGGGACTGAATACGAGCAGTACTTC. Amino acid sequence: CASSSSSGTEYEQYF.

The rearrangement links TRBV4-2 to TRBJ2-1; D not resolved. The CDR3 covers 12 residues. Trimming took 0 bases from V and 12 from J, leaving 9 bases between them. Germline loops: CDR1 LGHNA, CDR2 YNFKEQ. The CDR3 sequence: CASSQELARQFF. The CDR3 DNA reads as TGTGCCAGCAGCCAAGAACTGGCCAGGCAGTTCTTC.

This clone was picked up a small number of times. This rearrangement joins TRBV6-4 to TRBJ2-3, with 8 bases matching TRBD2. The CDR3 contains 15 residues. Trimming removed 4 bases from V and 6 bases from J; junction bases left unmatched: 9. The germline V gene encodes CDR1 MRHNA and CDR2 SNTAGT. The CDR3 DNA is TGTGCCAGCAGTGTTACAGCGGGAGTTTCCGATACGCAGTATTTT. Its protein product is CASSVTAGVSDTQYF.

This chain joins TRBV21-1 and TRBJ2-2; TRBD1 is the table's D call, not checked against the DNA. TRBV21-1 constitutes a pseudogene. This CDR3 spans 15 amino acids. The CDR3: CASSRGQENTGELFF. CDR3 nucleotides: TGTGCCAGCAGCAGGGGACAGGAGAACACCGGGGAGCTGTTTTTT.

This clone showed up just once. The CDR3 DNA sequence: TGTGCCAGTAGTATATCCCCCAAAACAGGGGCGGTTGAAGCTTTCTTT. Amino acid sequence: CASSISPKTGAVEAFF. V gene TRBV19 combines with J gene TRBJ1-1; the match to TRBD1 covers 7 bases. V lost 2 bases to trimming and J lost 7 bases; unmatched junction nucleotides: 13. Germline values: CDR1 LNHDA, CDR2 SQIVND (reference sequence). This CDR3 is 16 amino acids long.

The chain combines TRBV15 with TRBJ1-3; no firm D call. The CDR3 totals 16 residues. Germline loops: CDR1 LNHNV, CDR2 YYDKDF (reference sequence). Trimming pared 0 bases from V and 0 bases from J, leaving 9 bases between. CDR3 in amino acids: CATSRDRVASGNTIYF. For the CDR3, the DNA is TGTGCCACCAGCAGAGATCGTGTCGCCTCTGGAAACACCATATATTTT.

This chain links TRBV6-4 with TRBJ2-1, with TRBD1 identical over 9 bases. Germline CDR1 and CDR2: MRHNA and SNTAGT. V gave up 3 bases and J gave up 8 bases; unmatched junction bases: 8. The CDR3 is made up of 15 amino acids. CDR3 loop: CASSEGGTGIDEQFF. CDR3 nucleotide sequence: TGTGCCAGCAGTGAGGGCGGGACAGGGATCGATGAGCAGTTCTTC.